The clone carrying this T cell receptor (beta chain) was observed at least ten times. Its specificity is not known. The data derive from a study of T cell repertoires in cytomegalovirus infection. With 7 bases removed from V and 2 bases from J, the gap between germline ends came to 20 bases. The CDR3 is 16 amino acids. CDR1 and CDR2 from the germline V gene are SEHNR and FQNEAQ (reference sequence). TCRdb recomputed calls from the reads with MiXCR, one row per CDR3 protein. Altogether roughly 920,000 distinct CDR3 sequences are present, around 32% being singletons, with the ten largest covering around an eighth.

The sequence derives from a human donor in good health (CMV status not recorded). Some clones in this sample may be carry-over from other donors' samples. The chain couples TRBV7-9 to TRBJ1-2, with D perhaps TRBD1 (5 bases). Here the sequenced sample was cultured CD8+ T cells from PBMCs, taken from culture after CMV antigen stimulation. The CDR3 reads CASTTGTPRGNYGYTF. The CDR3 DNA follows: TGTGCCAGCACCACTGGGACTCCAAGAGGGAACTATGGCTACACCTTC.